These 16 T cell receptor beta chains came from one sample sequenced in a study of T-cell reconstitution after alpha-beta-depleted transplantation in children. Unique molecular identifiers were incorporated during preparation of the TCRbeta library. TCRdb used MiXCR to reprocess the PCR reads, holding one entry per CDR3 protein. The repertoire holds about 490,000 distinct CDR3 sequences, with more than 9% as singletons. Sequencing used PBMCs, obtained before TCRalphabeta/CD19-depleted stem cell transplant. These receptors all stem from a child aged 2-15 years with inherited bone marrow failure, due to receive a stem cell transplant.

This clonotype was found many times. The gene calls are TRBV12-3 or TRBV12-4 and TRBJ2-3, with D possibly TRBD1 on 5 matching bases. Trimming left V 5 bases short and J 4 bases short, with 7 bases between. The CDR3 runs to 12 residues. The CDR3 is CASSPGPDTQYF. CDR3 coding DNA: TGTGCCAGCAGTCCAGGGCCAGATACGCAGTATTTT.

Ten or more counts support this clonotype. DNA for the CDR3: TGTGCCATCAGTGGTCGGGACAACACTGAAGCTTTCTTT. Its protein product is CAISGRDNTEAFF. The rearrangement joins TRBV10-3 to TRBJ1-1; the D gene is possibly TRBD1 (5 bases). CDR3 length equals 13 residues. Looked up from germline, CDR1 is ENHRY and CDR2 is SYGVKD. The ends were cut back, 4 bases at V and 2 bases at J, with 8 bases in the middle.

This clonotype occurred many times. V is TRBV27 and J is TRBJ2-6; D might be TRBD2 (5 bases). Looked up from germline, CDR1 is MNHEY and CDR2 is SMNVEV (reference sequence). The CDR3 is made up of 16 amino acids. Trimming removed 8 bases at V and 0 bases at J, with 14 bases between. The CDR3: CASGSGRISGANVLTF. CDR3 DNA sequence: TGTGCCAGCGGAAGCGGACGGATCTCTGGGGCCAACGTCCTGACTTTC.

Concerning this clonotype: The junction departs from the called germline gene at one end, perhaps through a read error. The gene calls are TRBV5-1 and TRBJ2-2; tentative D call: TRBD1 (6 bases). CDR3 size: 15 residues. The germline CDR1 and CDR2 sequences are SGHRS and YFSETQ. Here the CDR3 DNA reads TGCTCCAGCAGCTCTACAGGGATCGACACCGGGGAGCTGTTTTTT. It translates to CSSSSTGIDTGELFF.

This clonotype was counted at least ten times. The V gene is TRBV7-8, the J gene TRBJ2-7, with TRBD2 matching 7 bases. CDR1 is SGHVS and CDR2 is FQNEAQ in the germline V gene. J lost 4 bases, V lost 5 bases, and 11 bases had no gene match. The length of the CDR3 is 15 residues. The CDR3 reads CASSIDTGTTYEQYF. The CDR3 DNA is TGTGCCAGCAGCATAGACACCGGGACTACGTACGAGCAGTACTTC.

This clonotype has ten or more counts. The chain employs TRBV27 and TRBJ2-1, with a tentative D call TRBD1 (6 bases). With 2 bases removed from V and 4 bases from J, the gap between germline ends came to 9 bases. There are 14 residues in the CDR3. Per the germline V gene, CDR1 is MNHEY and CDR2 is SMNVEV (reference sequence). In DNA form, the CDR3 reads TGTGCCAGCAGTTTACCGGGACAATACAATGAGCAGTTCTTC. It translates to CASSLPGQYNEQFF.

This clonotype was seen ten or more times. The DNA of the CDR3 is TGCGCCAGCAGCTCCGACAGGTCTTCGAACACCGGGGAGCTGTTTTTT. It codes for CASSSDRSSNTGELFF. The V and J genes are TRBV5-1 and TRBJ2-2; possibly TRBD1 for D (6 bases). The V and J ends lost 3 bases and 0 bases respectively, with 12 bases between them. Per germline, CDR1 SGHRS and CDR2 YFSETQ. This CDR3 has 16 residues.

This clonotype was counted many times. This chain links TRBV4-1 with TRBJ1-2, with 7 bases lining up with TRBD1. This CDR3 region has 15 residues. Trimming removed 3 bases from V and 4 bases from J; junction bases left unmatched: 8. The germline V gene has CDR1 MGHRA and CDR2 YSYEKL. CDR3 protein: CASSHGRTGVYGYTF. The CDR3 DNA reads as TGCGCCAGCAGCCATGGGAGGACAGGCGTCTATGGCTACACCTTC.

This clonotype has more than one count but fewer than ten. This chain joins TRBV4-3 and TRBJ1-4; no clear D. From germline, CDR1 is LGHNA and CDR2 YSLEER. V lost 2 bases and J 8 bases, leaving 15 bases between the germline ends. The CDR3 sequence is 15 residues long. DNA of the CDR3: TGCGCCAGCAGCCAACTACTAAACATCCGGGAAAAACTGTTTTTT. Protein sequence: CASSQLLNIREKLFF.

This clonotype was recorded many times. The gene calls are TRBV2 and TRBJ2-3; D unresolved. V was pared by 5 bases and J by 5 bases, with 11 bases between. CDR3 length equals 13 residues. CDR1 and CDR2 from the germline V gene are SNHLY and FYNNEI. The CDR3 DNA sequence: TGTGCCAGCAGTAAGGAGTCGGGAGATACGCAGTATTTT. This sequence encodes CASSKESGDTQYF.

This clonotype was found many times. The V call is TRBV12-3 or TRBV12-4, the J call TRBJ2-1; D gene ambiguous. The V end lost 8 bases, the J end lost 9 bases, and 14 bases lay between the germline ends. The length of the CDR3 is 12 residues. The CDR3 reads CASERVVGEQFF. CDR3 nucleotide sequence: TGTGCCAGCGAACGGGTTGTGGGTGAGCAGTTCTTC.

V usage is TRBV18 and J usage is TRBJ2-7, with D possibly matching TRBD2 (6 bases). CDR3 length: 14 residues. Germline V lookup: CDR1 KGHSH, CDR2 LQKENI. V was clipped by 1 base and J by 3 bases, with 10 bases between them. CDR3 DNA: TGTGCCAGCTCACCACTCCAGGGAGGCTACGAGCAGTACTTC. Protein: CASSPLQGGYEQYF.

There are many counts of this clonotype. The V call is TRBV11-2, the J call TRBJ1-1, with 9 bases identical to TRBD1. This CDR3 comprises 13 residues. Trimming cost V 1 base and J 10 bases; bases outside gene matches: 4. The V gene's germline CDR1 is SGHAT and CDR2 FQNNGV. The DNA for the CDR3 is TGTGCCAGCAGCTTAGTCTGGGACAGGGCAGCTTTCTTT. Translated, it gives CASSLVWDRAAFF.

This clonotype was recorded at least ten times. The rearrangement uses TRBV29-1 and TRBJ2-1, with D unresolved. Germline V CDR1 and CDR2: SQVTM, ANQGSEA. Trimming took 3 bases from V and 0 from J, leaving 6 bases between them. CDR3 size: 13 residues. The CDR3 region is CSVDSSSYNEQFF. CDR3 bases: TGCAGCGTTGACTCGAGCTCCTACAATGAGCAGTTCTTC.

This clonotype showed up many times. V usage is TRBV27 and J usage is TRBJ2-7, with unresolved D. The germline V and J ends were trimmed by 5 bases and 4 bases, with 9 bases remaining between them. The germline V gene has CDR1 MNHEY and CDR2 SMNVEV (reference sequence). The CDR3 totals 12 residues. CDR3 coding DNA: TGTGCCAGCAGTCAGAACCATTACGAGCAGTACTTC. Residues: CASSQNHYEQYF.

In its sample, this clonotype was seen many times. The J gene is TRBJ2-5, the V gene TRBV5-5, with TRBD1 as a possible D gene (5 bases). V lost 7 bases, J lost 2 bases, and 9 bases lay in between. The CDR3 sequence is 12 residues long. CDR1 and CDR2 from the germline V gene are SGHKS and YYEKEE (reference sequence). This CDR3 is CASHGQQETQYF. The CDR3 DNA is TGTGCCAGCCACGGACAACAAGAGACCCAGTACTTC.